The clone carrying this T cell receptor beta chain was found a few times. What it binds is not known. TCRdb passed the RT-PCR reads through MiXCR, listing each CDR3 protein once. The sample yields about 620,000 distinct CDR3 sequences, roughly 10% seen once. Unmatched junction bases numbered 6, after V lost 5 bases and J lost 4 bases. CDR1 and CDR2 from the germline V gene are SGHTA and FQGNSA. The CDR3 totals 15 residues. These data come from a study of response to subunit inactivated influenza vaccine. Study outcomes and limitations: Researchers suggested that each seasonal influenza vaccination recruits few new T cells.

The same data also went into a second study, on T cells expressing NK-cell markers. From that paper: Beta-chain TCR cDNA was generated via 5'RACE template switching with UMIs. Dominant NKG2C+ clonotypes were found to form roughly 1.0-7.0% of CD8+ T cells in a handful of donors.

This receptor was taken from a man in his fifties who received an inactivated influenza vaccine. V gene TRBV7-2 combines with J gene TRBJ2-1, with 9 bases matching TRBD1. The sequencing here drew on PBMCs from blood, taken on the day of vaccination. The CDR3 DNA follows: TGTGCCAGCAGCACTGGGACAGGGTGGTACAATGAGCAGTTCTTC. The encoded protein is CASSTGTGWYNEQFF.